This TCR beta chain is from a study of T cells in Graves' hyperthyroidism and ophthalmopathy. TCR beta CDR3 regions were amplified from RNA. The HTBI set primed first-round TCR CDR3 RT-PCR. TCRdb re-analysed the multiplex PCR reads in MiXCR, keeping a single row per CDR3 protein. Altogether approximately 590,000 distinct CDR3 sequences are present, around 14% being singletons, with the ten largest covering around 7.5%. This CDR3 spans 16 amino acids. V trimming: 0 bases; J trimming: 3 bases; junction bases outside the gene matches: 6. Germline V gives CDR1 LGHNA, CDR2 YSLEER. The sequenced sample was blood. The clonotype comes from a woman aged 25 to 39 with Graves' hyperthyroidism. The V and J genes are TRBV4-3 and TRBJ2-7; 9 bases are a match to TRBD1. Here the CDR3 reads CASSQEGTGHYYEQYF. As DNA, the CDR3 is TGCGCCAGCAGCCAAGAGGGGACAGGGCATTACTACGAGCAGTACTTC.